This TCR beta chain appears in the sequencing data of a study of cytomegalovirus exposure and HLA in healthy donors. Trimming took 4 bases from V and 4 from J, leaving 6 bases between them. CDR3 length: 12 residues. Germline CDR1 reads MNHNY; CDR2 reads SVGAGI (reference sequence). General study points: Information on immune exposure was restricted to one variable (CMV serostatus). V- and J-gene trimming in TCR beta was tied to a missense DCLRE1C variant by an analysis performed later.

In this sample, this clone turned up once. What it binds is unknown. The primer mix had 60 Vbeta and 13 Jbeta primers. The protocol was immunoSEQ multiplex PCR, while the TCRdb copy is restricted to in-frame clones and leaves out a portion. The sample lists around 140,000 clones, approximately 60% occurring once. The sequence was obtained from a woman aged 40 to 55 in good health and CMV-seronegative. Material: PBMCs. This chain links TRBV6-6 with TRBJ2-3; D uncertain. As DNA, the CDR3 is TGTGCCAGCAGTTTTGAGGCAGATACGCAGTATTTT. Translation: CASSFEADTQYF.